This T cell receptor (beta chain) comes out of a study of T-cell memory formation after mild COVID-19. General observations from the study: Pre-infection memory harbored some responding clones, suggesting cross-reactive memory joined. Those CD4+ clones that contracted were mainly in CM and EM (CD8+ ones in EMRA). The SARS-CoV-2 specificity of second-wave clones reaching peak at day 37 remained unverified.

A 5'RACE reaction primed in the constant segment made cDNA libraries of TCR alpha and TCR beta, and these carried sample barcodes and UMIs. TCRdb reprocessed the 5' RACE reads via MiXCR and lists one record per CDR3 protein. The sample shows hundreds of thousands of distinct CDR3 sequences, 25% of them seen only once. Worth noting for this clonotype: Its antigen is still unknown.

The CDR3 covers 16 residues. The junction had 8 bases not matched to a gene; V was cut back by 2 bases and J by 7 bases. The specimen was PBMCs or a T cell subset sorted from them (not recorded which). The V gene is TRBV12-3 or TRBV12-4, the J gene TRBJ2-1, with 10 bases aligning to TRBD2. This receptor was taken from an adult woman who had mild COVID-19 (a few samples of this study predate the infection). Cell type and time point are not known. CDR3 sequence: CASSLPRLAGTNEQFF. Written as DNA, the CDR3 is TGTGCCAGCAGTTTACCCCGACTAGCGGGCACTAATGAGCAGTTCTTC.